This paragraph reports one TCR beta chain. All patients relapsed after autologous stem cell transplantation, and brentuximab vedotin exposure varied. Measured with immunoSEQ multiplex PCR; TCRdb has only the in-frame clones, and not every one. The sample carries 20,000 to 30,000 clones, about 70% recorded once. This sample is part of a study of PD-1 blockade in classical Hodgkin lymphoma. Overall study context: Once every 2 weeks, patients received intravenous nivolumab at 3 mg/kg.

This CDR3 region has 11 residues. Trimming shortened V by 4 bases and J by 8 bases, and 11 bases separated the two germline ends. The germline gives CDR1 GTSNPN, CDR2 SVGIG (reference sequence). This sequence was found in a human donor with classical Hodgkin lymphoma. Sample: peripheral blood mononuclear cells (PBMCs), taken at baseline. The chain couples TRBV30 to TRBJ1-1; D unresolved. CDR3 loop: CAWTWVEEAFF. The CDR3 DNA reads as TGTGCCTGGACTTGGGTGGAAGAAGCTTTCTTT.